A single sample gave rise to the 23 T cell receptor beta chains below, sequenced in a study of T cells in Graves' hyperthyroidism and ophthalmopathy. The TCR beta CDR3 regions underwent amplification using RNA transcripts as the source. HTBI primers were the set used in a first-round RT-PCR of the TCR CDR3. TCRdb passed the multiplex PCR reads through MiXCR, listing each CDR3 protein once. The sample carries approximately 590,000 distinct CDR3 sequences, less than 20% recorded once. The specimen was blood. Every receptor here comes from a woman aged 25 to 39 with Graves' hyperthyroidism.

The chain links TRBV6-2 or TRBV6-3 to TRBJ2-1; 7 positions match TRBD2. The CDR3 extends over 12 amino acids. V lost 8 bases to trimming and J lost 12 bases; unmatched junction nucleotides: 10. In germline, CDR1 is MNHEY, CDR2 SVGEGT. This CDR3 is CASSREDWVQFF. The CDR3 nucleotides are TGTGCCAGCTCCCGGGAGGATTGGGTGCAGTTCTTC.

This clonotype came up many times. This rearrangement joins TRBV7-9 to TRBJ1-1; 7 bases match TRBD1. Germline V gene data show CDR1 as SEHNR and CDR2 as FQNEAQ (reference sequence). V lost 1 base and J lost 6; bases outside the gene matches: 8. CDR3 size: 15 residues. The CDR3 loop reads CASSLVQGFSAEAFF. CDR3 nucleotide sequence: TGTGCCAGCAGCTTAGTACAGGGGTTTAGCGCTGAAGCTTTCTTT. Combining the CDR3 with reference TRBV7-9 and TRBJ1-1 gives the whole variable domain DTGVSQNPRHKITKRGQNVTFRCDPISEHNRLYWYRQTLGQGPEFLTYFQNEAQLEKSRLLSDRFSAERPKGSFSTLEIQRTEQGDSAMYLCASSLVQGFSAEAFFGQGTRLTVV.

The chain carries TRBV7-2 and TRBJ2-1, with 9 bases matching TRBD2. V shed 5 bases, J shed 6 bases, and the junction held 8 bases outside the gene matches. The CDR3 is made up of 15 amino acids. Per the germline V gene, CDR1 is SGHTA and CDR2 is FQGNSA. The CDR3 region has the DNA TGTGCCAGCAGCCGCCCTAGCGGGGACCTCAATGAGCAGTTCTTC. This encodes CASSRPSGDLNEQFF.

This clonotype appeared many times. This chain connects TRBV12-3 or TRBV12-4 to TRBJ2-1; TRBD1 aligns across 10 bases. CDR3 size: 14 residues. The V gene end was trimmed by 5 bases and the J gene end by 12 bases; junction bases not matched to a gene: 10. The DNA for the CDR3 is TGTGCCAGCAGTCACAACCCGACAGGGGGCGGGCAGTTCTTC. Translated, it gives CASSHNPTGGGQFF.

The chain is built from TRBV24-1 and TRBJ2-6; unclear D gene. The CDR3 has 13 residues. CDR1 is KGHDR, CDR2 SFDVKD, per germline. V shed 7 bases and J shed 4 bases, with 7 bases lying between them. DNA of the CDR3: TGTGCCACCAGAGAGACCGGGGCCAACGTCCTGACTTTC. Translation: CATRETGANVLTF.

The J gene is TRBJ2-1, the V gene TRBV29-1; 8 positions agree with TRBD2. The CDR3 is made up of 16 amino acids. J was trimmed by 8 bases and V by 6 bases; bases with no gene match: 18. Germline V gene sequence: CDR1 SQVTM, CDR2 ANQGSEA. This chain's CDR3 is CSVYEIISGARYEQFF. CDR3 DNA: TGCAGCGTGTACGAAATTATTAGCGGGGCTCGGTATGAGCAGTTCTTC.

This clonotype was observed many times. This chain links TRBV27 with TRBJ1-5; possibly TRBD1 for D (6 bases). The V gene lost 2 bases and the J gene lost 2 bases, with 10 bases spanning the gap. The CDR3 consists of 15 residues. CDR1 and CDR2 (germline): MNHEY, SMNVEV (reference sequence). This chain's CDR3 is CASSLNSGGNQPQHF. CDR3 sequence (DNA): TGTGCCAGCAGTTTAAATTCAGGGGGCAATCAGCCCCAGCATTTT.

This clonotype was detected ten times or more. This chain links TRBV18 with TRBJ2-3, with TRBD2 matching over 11 bases. CDR3 length equals 14 residues. V lost 9 bases to trimming and J lost 6 bases; unmatched junction nucleotides: 8. Per the germline V gene, CDR1 is KGHSH and CDR2 is LQKENI. The CDR3 DNA reads TGTGCCAGTACTTTAGCGGGAGGGCCGGATACGCAGTATTTT. The encoded protein is CASTLAGGPDTQYF.

There are many counts of this clonotype. This chain joins TRBV29-1 and TRBJ1-1; no clear D gene. V was cut by 7 bases and J by 7 bases, with 13 bases left in between. CDR1 is SQVTM and CDR2 is ANQGSEA in the germline V gene. The CDR3 sequence is 11 residues long. CDR3 nucleotide sequence: TGCAGCGCCGCCCCGCAGATTGAAGCTTTCTTT. Its translation is CSAAPQIEAFF.

The rearrangement uses TRBV7-2 and TRBJ2-7; D is unresolved. The CDR3 is 13 residues long. Germline CDR1 is SGHTA and CDR2 is FQGNSA. The V gene lost 5 bases and the J gene lost 3 bases, with 11 bases spanning the gap. DNA for the CDR3: TGTGCCAGCAGCGAAAACGTCTACTACGAGCAGTACTTC. Its protein product is CASSENVYYEQYF. The variable domain in full, completed from reference TRBV7-2 and TRBJ2-7, reads GAGVSQSPSNKVTEKGKDVELRCDPISGHTALYWYRQSLGQGLEFLIYFQGNSAPDKSGLPSDRFSAERTGGSVSTLTIQRTQQEDSAVYLCASSENVYYEQYFGPGTRLTVT.

CDR3 in amino acids: CASSQAGLAGGHGEQYF. The CDR3 DNA sequence: TGTGCCAGCAGCCAAGCGGGACTAGCGGGAGGTCATGGAGAGCAGTACTTC. The chain joins TRBV3-1 to TRBJ2-7; the match to TRBD2 covers 15 bases. V trimming: 1 base; J trimming: 7 bases; junction bases outside the gene matches: 8. CDR3 size: 17 residues. Germline V lookup: CDR1 LGHDT, CDR2 YNNKEL (reference sequence).

The rearrangement uses TRBV7-2 and TRBJ2-1, with 8 positions matching TRBD1. The CDR3 spans 17 residues. V shed 5 bases, J shed 6 bases, and the junction held 15 bases outside the gene matches. Germline CDR1 is SGHTA and CDR2 is FQGNSA. CDR3 protein: CASSTDRAYPIANEQFF. The CDR3 DNA reads TGTGCCAGCAGCACGGACAGGGCCTACCCTATAGCCAATGAGCAGTTCTTC.

The chain carries TRBV4-1 and TRBJ2-7; the match to TRBD1 covers 7 bases. Losses at the gene ends were 2 bases for V and 2 bases for J; bases not matched to a gene: 6. The CDR3 is 15 amino acids. Germline V lookup: CDR1 MGHRA, CDR2 YSYEKL. The CDR3 sequence: CASSQMDRRAYEQYF. CDR3 nucleotides: TGCGCCAGCAGCCAAATGGACAGGCGGGCCTACGAGCAGTACTTC.

The V and J genes are TRBV28 and TRBJ1-1; 10 nucleotides agree with TRBD1. The CDR3 consists of 13 residues. Trimming took 8 bases from V and 7 from J; bases not matched to a gene: 7. CDR1 is MDHEN, CDR2 SYDVKM, per germline. DNA for the CDR3: TGTGCCAGCGGCCCGGGACAGGGGAATGAAGCTTTCTTT. Translation: CASGPGQGNEAFF.

The chain uses TRBV4-2 and TRBJ2-7, with 7 bases fitting TRBD2. This CDR3 is 15 amino acids long. Looked up from germline, CDR1 is LGHNA and CDR2 is YNFKEQ. Trimming at V came to 4 bases and at J to 3 bases, leaving 9 bases not matched to a gene. CDR3 nucleotides: TGTGCCAGCAGCCCAGGAGGGACTATACTCTACGAGCAGTACTTC. This encodes CASSPGGTILYEQYF.

This clonotype came up many times. The chain combines TRBV7-3 with TRBJ2-3; D gene ambiguous. The CDR3 is 13 amino acids. Germline V gene lookup returns CDR1 SGHTA and CDR2 FQGTGA. Trimming left V 5 bases short and J 1 base short, with 7 bases between. The CDR3 sequence: CASSATGTDTQYF. The CDR3 nucleotides read TGTGCCAGCAGCGCGACCGGCACAGATACGCAGTATTTT.

J is TRBJ2-7 and V is TRBV9; TRBD1 matches at 8 bases. The germline V gene has CDR1 SGDLS and CDR2 YYNGEE. The V and J ends lost 0 bases and 4 bases, in that order; junction bases with no gene match: 3. This CDR3 region has 14 residues. The chain's CDR3 is CASSVGTGRYEQYF. The CDR3 DNA follows: TGTGCCAGCAGCGTAGGGACAGGGAGGTACGAGCAGTACTTC.

V gene TRBV14 combines with J gene TRBJ2-1; 7 nucleotides line up with TRBD2. The CDR3 has 14 residues. V lost 5 bases, J lost 4 bases, and 5 bases stayed unmatched. Germline CDR1 is SGHDN and CDR2 is FVKESK. CDR3 sequence: CASSYSGLYNEQFF. The CDR3 region has the DNA TGTGCCAGCAGCTACTCGGGACTATACAATGAGCAGTTCTTC.

V is TRBV20-1 and J is TRBJ2-3, with D tentatively TRBD2 (6 bases). The CDR3 contains 13 residues. Germline assignment: CDR1 DFQATT and CDR2 SNEGSKA (reference sequence). Deletions cut 3 bases from V and 10 bases from J, with 17 bases between. CDR3 amino acids: CSARGGMPSAQYF. The CDR3 DNA is TGCAGTGCTAGGGGCGGGATGCCGTCCGCGCAGTATTTT.

Ten or more counts support this clonotype. The V call is TRBV5-1, the J call TRBJ1-1, with a tentative D call TRBD1 (6 bases). The CDR3 is made up of 14 amino acids. Germline lookup yields CDR1 SGHRS and CDR2 YFSETQ. Trimming shortened V by 4 bases and J by 5 bases, and 15 bases separated the two germline ends. CDR3 nucleotide sequence: TGCGCCAGCAGCCCACAGGGTTTTGTAACTGAAGCTTTCTTT. Protein: CASSPQGFVTEAFF.

This clonotype was seen more than once but under ten times. This sequence joins TRBV29-1 and TRBJ2-1; TRBD2 might be the D (5 bases). Per the germline V gene, CDR1 is SQVTM and CDR2 is ANQGSEA. The CDR3 runs 12 residues. The V gene lost 7 bases and the J gene lost 9 bases, with 16 bases spanning the gap. In DNA, the CDR3 is TGCAGCGCGAAGTCCGATGAGGGTGAGCAGTTCTTC. Its translation: CSAKSDEGEQFF.

At least ten counts were recorded for this clonotype. The rearrangement links TRBV20-1 to TRBJ2-4; TRBD2 matches 7 bases. This CDR3 has 16 residues. Looked up from germline, CDR1 is DFQATT and CDR2 is SNEGSKA (reference sequence). The V gene end was trimmed by 2 bases and the J gene end by 2 bases; junction bases not matched to a gene: 9. The CDR3 loop reads CSARLRGSESKNIQYF. CDR3 coding DNA: TGCAGTGCTAGATTACGCGGGAGTGAGTCCAAAAACATTCAGTACTTC.

The V call is TRBV27, the J call TRBJ2-6, with a weak D call TRBD2 (6 bases). Trimming took 8 bases from V and 2 from J, leaving 13 bases between them. Germline CDR1 and CDR2: MNHEY and SMNVEV (reference sequence). The CDR3 covers 15 residues. The CDR3 spells CASSTWGAGANVLTF. CDR3 DNA sequence: TGTGCCAGCTCCACATGGGGGGCTGGGGCCAACGTCCTGACTTTC.